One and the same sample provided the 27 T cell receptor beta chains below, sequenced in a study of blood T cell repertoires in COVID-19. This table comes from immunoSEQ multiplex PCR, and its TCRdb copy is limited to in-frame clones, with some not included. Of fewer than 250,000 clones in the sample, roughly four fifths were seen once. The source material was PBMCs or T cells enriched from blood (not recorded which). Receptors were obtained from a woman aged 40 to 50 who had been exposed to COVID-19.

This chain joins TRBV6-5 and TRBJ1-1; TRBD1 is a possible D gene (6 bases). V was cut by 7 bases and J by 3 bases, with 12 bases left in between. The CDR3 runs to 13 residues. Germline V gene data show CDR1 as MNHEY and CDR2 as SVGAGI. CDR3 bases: TGTGCCAGCATTTGGGGGGGCCACACTGAAGCTTTCTTT. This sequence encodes CASIWGGHTEAFF.

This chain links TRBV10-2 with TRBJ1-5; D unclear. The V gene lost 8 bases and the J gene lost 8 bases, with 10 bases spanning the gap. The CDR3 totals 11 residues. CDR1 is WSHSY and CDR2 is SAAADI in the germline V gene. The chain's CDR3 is CASGLREPQHF. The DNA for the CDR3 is TGCGCCAGCGGGCTCAGAGAGCCCCAGCATTTT.

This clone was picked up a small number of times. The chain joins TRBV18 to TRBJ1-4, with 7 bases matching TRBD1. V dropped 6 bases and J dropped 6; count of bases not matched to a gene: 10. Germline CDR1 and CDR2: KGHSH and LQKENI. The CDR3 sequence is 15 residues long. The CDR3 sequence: CASSPQGRGDEKLFF. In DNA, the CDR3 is TGTGCCAGCTCCCCCCAGGGCAGGGGGGATGAAAAACTGTTTTTT.

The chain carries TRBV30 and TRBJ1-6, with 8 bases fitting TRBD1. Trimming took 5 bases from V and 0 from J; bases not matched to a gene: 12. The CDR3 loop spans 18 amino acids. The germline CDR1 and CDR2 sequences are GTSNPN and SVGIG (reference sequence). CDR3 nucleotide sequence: TGTGCCTGGCAATTGGGTCAGGGGGCAAGCTCCTATAATTCACCCCTCCACTTT. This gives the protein CAWQLGQGASSYNSPLHF.

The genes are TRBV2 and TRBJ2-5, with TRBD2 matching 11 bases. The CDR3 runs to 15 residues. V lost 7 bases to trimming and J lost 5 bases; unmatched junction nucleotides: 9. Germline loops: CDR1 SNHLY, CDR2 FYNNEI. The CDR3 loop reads CASTGGSGGAETQYF. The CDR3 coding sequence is TGTGCCAGCACTGGTGGTAGCGGGGGGGCGGAGACCCAGTACTTC.

CDR3 sequence reads: CASSLMRDRGTEAFF. CDR3 bases: TGTGCCAGCAGCTTAATGAGGGACAGGGGCACTGAAGCTTTCTTT. The V call is TRBV11-1, the J call TRBJ1-1; 10 bases line up with TRBD1. V shed 2 bases and J 4 bases; nucleotides not matched to a gene: 4. Germline-derived CDR1 and CDR2 are SGHAT and FQDESV (reference sequence). This CDR3 spans 15 amino acids.

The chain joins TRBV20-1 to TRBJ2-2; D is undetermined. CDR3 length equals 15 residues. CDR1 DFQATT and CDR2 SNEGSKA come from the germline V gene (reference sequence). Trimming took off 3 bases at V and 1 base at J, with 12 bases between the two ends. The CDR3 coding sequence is TGCAGTGCTAGTCCCCAGTCCCGGAACACCGGGGAGCTGTTTTTT. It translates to CSASPQSRNTGELFF.

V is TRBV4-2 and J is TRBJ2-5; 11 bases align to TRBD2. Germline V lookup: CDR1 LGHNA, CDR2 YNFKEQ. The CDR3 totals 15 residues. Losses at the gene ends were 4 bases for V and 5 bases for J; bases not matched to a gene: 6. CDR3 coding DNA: TGTGCCAGCAGCCCCCTAGCGGGGGGCGGGGAGACCCAGTACTTC. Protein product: CASSPLAGGGETQYF.

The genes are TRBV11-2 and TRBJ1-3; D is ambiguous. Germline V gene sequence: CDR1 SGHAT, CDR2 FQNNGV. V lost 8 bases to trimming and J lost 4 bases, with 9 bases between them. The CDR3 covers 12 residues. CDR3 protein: CASSSGGNTIYF. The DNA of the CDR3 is TGTGCCAGCTCGTCGGGAGGAAACACCATATATTTT.

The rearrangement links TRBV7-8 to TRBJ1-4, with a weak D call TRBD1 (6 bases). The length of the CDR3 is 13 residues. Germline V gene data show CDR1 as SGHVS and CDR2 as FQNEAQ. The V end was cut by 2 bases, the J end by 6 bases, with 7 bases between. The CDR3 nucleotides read TGTGCCAGCAGCTTACAGGGGTATGAAAAACTGTTTTTT. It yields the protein CASSLQGYEKLFF.

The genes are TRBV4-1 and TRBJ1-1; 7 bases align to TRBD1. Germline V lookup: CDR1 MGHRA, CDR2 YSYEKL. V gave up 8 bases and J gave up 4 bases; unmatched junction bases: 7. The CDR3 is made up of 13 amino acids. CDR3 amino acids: CASSGQVGTEAFF. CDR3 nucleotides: TGCGCCAGCTCCGGACAGGTAGGCACTGAAGCTTTCTTT.

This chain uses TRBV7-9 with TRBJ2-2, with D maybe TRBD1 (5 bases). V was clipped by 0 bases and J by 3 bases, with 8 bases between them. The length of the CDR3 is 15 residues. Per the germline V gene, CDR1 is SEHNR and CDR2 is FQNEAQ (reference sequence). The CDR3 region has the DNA TGTGCCAGCAGCTTAGCGGGGCCATACACCGGGGAGCTGTTTTTT. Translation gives CASSLAGPYTGELFF.

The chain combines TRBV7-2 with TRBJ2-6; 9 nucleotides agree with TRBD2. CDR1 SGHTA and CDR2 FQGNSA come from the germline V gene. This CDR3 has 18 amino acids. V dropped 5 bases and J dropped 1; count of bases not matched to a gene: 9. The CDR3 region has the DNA TGTGCCAGCAGCCCTGAAGCGGGGGGCAGTTCTGGGGCCAACGTCCTGACTTTC. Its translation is CASSPEAGGSSGANVLTF.

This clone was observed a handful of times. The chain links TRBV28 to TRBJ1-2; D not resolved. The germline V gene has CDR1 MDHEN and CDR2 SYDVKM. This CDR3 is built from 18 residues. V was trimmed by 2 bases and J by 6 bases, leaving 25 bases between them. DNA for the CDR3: TGTGCCAGCAGTTTACCCCAACAGTGGCAACGGCAATTCCATGGCTACACCTTC. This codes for CASSLPQQWQRQFHGYTF.

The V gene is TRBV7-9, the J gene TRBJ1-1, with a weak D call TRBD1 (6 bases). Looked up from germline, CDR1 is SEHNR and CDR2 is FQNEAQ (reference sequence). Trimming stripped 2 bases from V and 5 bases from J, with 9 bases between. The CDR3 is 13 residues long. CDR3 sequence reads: CASSLNRETEAFF. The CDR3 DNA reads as TGTGCCAGCAGCTTAAACAGGGAAACTGAAGCTTTCTTT.

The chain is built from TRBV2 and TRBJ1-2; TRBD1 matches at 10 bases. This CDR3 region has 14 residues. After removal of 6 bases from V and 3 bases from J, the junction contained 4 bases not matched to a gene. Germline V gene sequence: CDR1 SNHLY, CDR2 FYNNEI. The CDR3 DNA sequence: TGTGCCAGCAGCGGACAGGGGGAAGACTATGGCTACACCTTC. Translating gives CASSGQGEDYGYTF.

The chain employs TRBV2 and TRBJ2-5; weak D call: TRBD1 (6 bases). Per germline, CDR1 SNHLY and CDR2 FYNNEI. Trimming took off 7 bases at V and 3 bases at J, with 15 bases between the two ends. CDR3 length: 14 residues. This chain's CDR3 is CASNDPRQEETQYF. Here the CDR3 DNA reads TGTGCCAGCAATGATCCCCGACAGGAAGAGACCCAGTACTTC.

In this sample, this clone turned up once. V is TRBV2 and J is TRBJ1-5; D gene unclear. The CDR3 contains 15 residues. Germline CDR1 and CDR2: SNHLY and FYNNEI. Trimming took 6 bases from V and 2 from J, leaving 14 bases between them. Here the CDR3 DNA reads TGTGCCAGCAGCGTGGGTCCGGCGGGCAATCAGCCCCAGCATTTT. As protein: CASSVGPAGNQPQHF.

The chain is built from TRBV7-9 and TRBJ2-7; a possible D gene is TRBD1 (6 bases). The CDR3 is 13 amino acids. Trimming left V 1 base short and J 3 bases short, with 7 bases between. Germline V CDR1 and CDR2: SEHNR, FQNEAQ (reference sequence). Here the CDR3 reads CASSLGGGYEQYF. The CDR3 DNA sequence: TGTGCCAGCAGCTTAGGAGGGGGCTACGAGCAGTACTTC.

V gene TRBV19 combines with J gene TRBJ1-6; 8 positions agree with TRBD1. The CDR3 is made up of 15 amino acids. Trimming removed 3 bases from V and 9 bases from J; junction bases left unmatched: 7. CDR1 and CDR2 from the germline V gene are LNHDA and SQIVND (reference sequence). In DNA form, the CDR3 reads TGTGCCAGTAGTATGTGGACAGGGCTGGGTTCACCCCTCCACTTT. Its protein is CASSMWTGLGSPLHF.

CDR3 in amino acids: CASSQEPGGNTEAFF. The CDR3 coding sequence is TGCGCCAGCAGCCAAGAACCAGGGGGGAACACTGAAGCTTTCTTT. The V call is TRBV4-1, the J call TRBJ1-1; the match to TRBD1 covers 7 bases. Per the germline V gene, CDR1 is MGHRA and CDR2 is YSYEKL. V dropped 0 bases and J dropped 1; count of bases not matched to a gene: 2. The CDR3 length is 15 residues.

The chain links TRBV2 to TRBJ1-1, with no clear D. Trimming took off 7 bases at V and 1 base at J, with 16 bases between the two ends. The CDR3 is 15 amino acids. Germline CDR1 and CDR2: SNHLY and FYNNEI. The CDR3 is CASTAFGDRNTEAFF. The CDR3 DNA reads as TGTGCCAGCACCGCCTTCGGAGATAGGAACACTGAAGCTTTCTTT.

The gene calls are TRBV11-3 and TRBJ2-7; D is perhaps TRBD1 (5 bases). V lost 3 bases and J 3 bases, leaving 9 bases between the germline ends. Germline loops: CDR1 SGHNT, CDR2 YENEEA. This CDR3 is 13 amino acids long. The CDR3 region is CASSLAGHYEQYF. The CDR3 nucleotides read TGTGCCAGCAGCTTGGCAGGGCACTACGAGCAGTACTTC.

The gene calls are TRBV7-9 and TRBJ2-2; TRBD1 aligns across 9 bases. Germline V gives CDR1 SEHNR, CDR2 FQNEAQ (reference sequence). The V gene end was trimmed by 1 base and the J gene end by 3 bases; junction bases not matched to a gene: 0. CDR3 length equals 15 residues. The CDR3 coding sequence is TGTGCCAGCAGCTTAGGGACAGGGGACACCGGGGAGCTGTTTTTT. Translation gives CASSLGTGDTGELFF.

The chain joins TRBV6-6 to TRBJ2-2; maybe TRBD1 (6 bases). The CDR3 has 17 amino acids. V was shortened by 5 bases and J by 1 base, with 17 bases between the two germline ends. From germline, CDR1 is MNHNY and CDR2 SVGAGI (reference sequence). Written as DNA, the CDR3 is TGTGCCAGCAGTCGGAAACAGGGTTGGGGGAACACCGGGGAGCTGTTTTTT. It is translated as CASSRKQGWGNTGELFF.

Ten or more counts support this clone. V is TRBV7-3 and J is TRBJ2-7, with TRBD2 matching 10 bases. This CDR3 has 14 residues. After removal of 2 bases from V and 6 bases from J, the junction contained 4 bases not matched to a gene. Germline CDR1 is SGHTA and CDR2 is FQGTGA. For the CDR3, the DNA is TGTGCCAGCAGCTTAGGGACTAGCGACGCCGAGCAGTACTTC. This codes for CASSLGTSDAEQYF.

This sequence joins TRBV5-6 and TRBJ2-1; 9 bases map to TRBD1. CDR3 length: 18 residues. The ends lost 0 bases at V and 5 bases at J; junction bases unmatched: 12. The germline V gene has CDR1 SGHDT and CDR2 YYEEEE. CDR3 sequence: CASSLASDRGSQHNEQFF. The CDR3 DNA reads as TGTGCCAGCAGCTTGGCATCAGACAGGGGGTCACAACACAATGAGCAGTTCTTC.